What follows is one T cell receptor beta chain and its context. The entry originates in a study of CD8 T cells in Susac syndrome. cDNA came from roughly 0.53 to 1 ug RNA primed by random hexamers. Amplification of TCR beta CDR3 was carried out by immunoSEQ multiplex PCR, which covered 54 Vbeta and 13 Jbeta segments. TCRdb used MiXCR to reprocess the immunoSEQ multiplex PCR reads, holding one entry per CDR3 protein. The table lists some 140,000 distinct CDR3 sequences, around nine tenths of them singletons. Negative isolation was used for CD8+ and CD4+ T cells, and FACS enrichment was applied to TEMRA cells. The CDR3 is made up of 16 amino acids. Trimming took 4 bases from V and 5 from J; bases not matched to a gene: 6. Germline CDR1 is LGHDT and CDR2 is YNNKEL (reference sequence).

The chain couples TRBV3-1 to TRBJ2-2, with TRBD1 identical over 11 bases. The receptor was isolated from a human donor with multiple sclerosis. Sample: CD8+ T cells from PBMCs. The CDR3 reads CASSPRTGGRTGELFF. In DNA form, the CDR3 reads TGTGCCAGCAGCCCTAGGACAGGGGGCCGGACCGGGGAGCTGTTTTTT.